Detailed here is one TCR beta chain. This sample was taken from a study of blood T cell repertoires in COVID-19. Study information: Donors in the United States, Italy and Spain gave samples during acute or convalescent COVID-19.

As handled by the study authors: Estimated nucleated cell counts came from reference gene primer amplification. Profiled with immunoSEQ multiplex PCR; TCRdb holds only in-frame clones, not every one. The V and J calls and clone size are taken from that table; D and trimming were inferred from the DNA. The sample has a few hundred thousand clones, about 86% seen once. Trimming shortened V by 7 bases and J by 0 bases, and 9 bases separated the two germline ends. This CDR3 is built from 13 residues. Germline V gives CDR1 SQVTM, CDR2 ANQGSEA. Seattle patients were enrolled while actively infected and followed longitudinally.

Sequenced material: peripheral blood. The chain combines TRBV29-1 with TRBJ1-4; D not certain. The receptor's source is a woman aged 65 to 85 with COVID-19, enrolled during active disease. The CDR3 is CSAREATNEKLFF. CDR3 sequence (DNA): TGCAGCGCCCGGGAGGCAACTAATGAAAAACTGTTTTTT.